The TCR beta chain described here comes from a study of response to subunit inactivated influenza vaccine. Study-wide findings and caveats: Authors suggested few new T cells are recruited by each seasonal influenza vaccination.

Of note for this clonotype: Its specificity is not known.

TCRdb ran MiXCR on the RT-PCR reads and lists one entry per CDR3 protein. In the table there are about 530,000 distinct CDR3 sequences, 12% of which are singletons. CDR3 length equals 13 residues. V lost 1 base, J lost 4 bases, and 6 bases lay in between. Germline CDR1 reads LNHNV; CDR2 reads YYDKDF (reference sequence). V gene TRBV15 combines with J gene TRBJ2-3; D uncertain. The sequence was obtained from a man aged 45-60 years who received an inactivated influenza vaccine. Sequences were derived from PBMCs from blood, sampled on the day of vaccination. This CDR3 reads CATSRAGSDTQYF. DNA for the CDR3: TGTGCCACCAGCAGAGCAGGTTCAGATACGCAGTATTTT.